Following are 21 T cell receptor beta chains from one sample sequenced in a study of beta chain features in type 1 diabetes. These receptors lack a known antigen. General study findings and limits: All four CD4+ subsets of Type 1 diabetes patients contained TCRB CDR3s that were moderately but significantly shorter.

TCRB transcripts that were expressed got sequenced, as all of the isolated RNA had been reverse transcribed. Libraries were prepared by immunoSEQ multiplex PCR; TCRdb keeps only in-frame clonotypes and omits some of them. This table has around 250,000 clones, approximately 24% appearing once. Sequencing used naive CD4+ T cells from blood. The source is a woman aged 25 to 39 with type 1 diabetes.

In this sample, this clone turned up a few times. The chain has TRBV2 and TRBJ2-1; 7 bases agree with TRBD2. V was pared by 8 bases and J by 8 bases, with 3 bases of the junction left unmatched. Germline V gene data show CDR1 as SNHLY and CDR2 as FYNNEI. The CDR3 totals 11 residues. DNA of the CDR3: TGTGCCAGCGGGGGGAGGGATGAGCAGTTCTTC. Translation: CASGGRDEQFF.

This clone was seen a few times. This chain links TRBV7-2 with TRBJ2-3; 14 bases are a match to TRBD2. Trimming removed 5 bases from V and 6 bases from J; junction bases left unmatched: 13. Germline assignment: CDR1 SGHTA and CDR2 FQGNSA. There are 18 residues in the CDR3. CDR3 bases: TGTGCCAGCAGCGCCCGACTAGCGGGAGGGCCTCTAGGGGATACGCAGTATTTT. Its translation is CASSARLAGGPLGDTQYF.

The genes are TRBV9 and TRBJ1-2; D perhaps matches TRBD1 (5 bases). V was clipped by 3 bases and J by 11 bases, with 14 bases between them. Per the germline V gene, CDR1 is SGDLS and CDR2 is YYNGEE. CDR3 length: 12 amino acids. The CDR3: CASSELPGRYTF. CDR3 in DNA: TGTGCCAGCAGCGAGTTACCAGGGCGGTACACCTTC.

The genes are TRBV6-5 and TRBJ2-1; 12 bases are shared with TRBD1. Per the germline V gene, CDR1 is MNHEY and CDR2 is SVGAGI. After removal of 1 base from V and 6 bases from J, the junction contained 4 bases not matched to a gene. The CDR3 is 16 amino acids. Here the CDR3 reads CASSYFPGQGANEQFF. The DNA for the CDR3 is TGTGCCAGCAGTTACTTTCCGGGACAGGGGGCCAATGAGCAGTTCTTC.

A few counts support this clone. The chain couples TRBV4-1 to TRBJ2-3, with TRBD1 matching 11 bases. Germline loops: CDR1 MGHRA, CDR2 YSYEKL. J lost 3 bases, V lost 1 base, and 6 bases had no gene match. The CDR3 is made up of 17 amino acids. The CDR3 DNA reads TGCGCCAGCAGCCAAGCTGGCGGGGACAGGGGGACAGATACGCAGTATTTT. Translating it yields CASSQAGGDRGTDTQYF.

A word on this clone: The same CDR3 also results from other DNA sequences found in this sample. CDR3 sequence: CAWSGTGSQPQHF. DNA of the CDR3: TGTGCCTGGAGTGGGACAGGGAGTCAGCCCCAGCATTTT. The chain recombines TRBV30 with TRBJ1-5; 8 bases are shared with TRBD1. Per germline, CDR1 GTSNPN and CDR2 SVGIG (reference sequence). V gave up 1 base and J gave up 6 bases; unmatched junction bases: 2. The CDR3 is 13 amino acids. Full variable domain (outside the CDR3, taken from reference TRBV30 and TRBJ1-5): SQTIHQWPATLVQPVGSPLSLECTVEGTSNPNLYWYRQAAGRGLQLLFYSVGIGQISSEVPQNLSASRPQDRQFILSSKKLLLSDSGFYLCAWSGTGSQPQHFGDGTRLSIL.

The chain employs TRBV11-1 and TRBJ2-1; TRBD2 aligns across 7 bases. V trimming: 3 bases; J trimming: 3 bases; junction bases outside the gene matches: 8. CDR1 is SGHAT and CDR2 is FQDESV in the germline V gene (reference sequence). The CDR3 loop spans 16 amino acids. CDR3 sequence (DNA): TGTGCCAGCAGCTTCGCTAGCGGAGAGAACTACAATGAGCAGTTCTTC. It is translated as CASSFASGENYNEQFF.

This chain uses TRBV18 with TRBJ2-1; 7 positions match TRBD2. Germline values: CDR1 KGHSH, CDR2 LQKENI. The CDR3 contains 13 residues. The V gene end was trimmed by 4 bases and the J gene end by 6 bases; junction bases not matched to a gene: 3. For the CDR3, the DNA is TGTGCCAGCTCACTTCTAGCGGTCAATGAGCAGTTCTTC. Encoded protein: CASSLLAVNEQFF.

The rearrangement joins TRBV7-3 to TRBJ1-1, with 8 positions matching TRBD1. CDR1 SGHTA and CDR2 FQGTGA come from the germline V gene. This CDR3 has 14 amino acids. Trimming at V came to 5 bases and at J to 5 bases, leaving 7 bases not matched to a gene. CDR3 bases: TGTGCCAGCAGCGACGAGACAGGGGTGACTGAAGCTTTCTTT. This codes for CASSDETGVTEAFF.

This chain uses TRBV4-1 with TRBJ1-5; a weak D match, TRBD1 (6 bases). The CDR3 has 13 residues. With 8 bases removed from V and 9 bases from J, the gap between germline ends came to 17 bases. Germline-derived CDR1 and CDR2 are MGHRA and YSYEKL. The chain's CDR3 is CASLSQGCLPQHF. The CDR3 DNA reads TGCGCCAGCTTGAGCCAGGGGTGTCTGCCCCAGCATTTT.

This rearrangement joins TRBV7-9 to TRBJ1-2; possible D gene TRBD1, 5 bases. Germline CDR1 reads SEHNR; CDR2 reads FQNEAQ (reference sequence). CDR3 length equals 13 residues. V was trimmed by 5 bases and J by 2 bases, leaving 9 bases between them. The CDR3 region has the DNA TGTGCCAGCAGCACCGCAGGGAACTATGGCTACACCTTC. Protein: CASSTAGNYGYTF.

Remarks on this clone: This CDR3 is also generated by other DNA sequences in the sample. The CDR3 region has the DNA TGTGCCTGGAGCGGGGGCTCCTACAATGAGCAGTTCTTC. It is translated as CAWSGGSYNEQFF. J is TRBJ2-1 and V is TRBV30; D may be TRBD2 (6 bases). This CDR3 is built from 13 residues. CDR1 and CDR2 from the germline V gene are GTSNPN and SVGIG (reference sequence). V lost 3 bases and J 0 bases, leaving 6 bases between the germline ends.

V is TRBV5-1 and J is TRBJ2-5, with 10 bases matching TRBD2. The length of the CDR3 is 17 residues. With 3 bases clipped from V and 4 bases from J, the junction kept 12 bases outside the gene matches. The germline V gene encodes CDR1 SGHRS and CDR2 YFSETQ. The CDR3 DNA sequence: TGCGCCAGCAGCTCCAGGACTAGCGGACGGTTCGGAGAGACCCAGTACTTC. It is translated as CASSSRTSGRFGETQYF.

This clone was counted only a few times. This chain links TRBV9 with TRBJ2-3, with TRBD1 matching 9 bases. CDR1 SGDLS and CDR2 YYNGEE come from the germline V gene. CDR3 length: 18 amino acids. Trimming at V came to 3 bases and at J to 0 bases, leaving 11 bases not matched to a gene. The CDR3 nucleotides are TGTGCCAGCAGCGATCGGACAGGGGAACGGTGGAGCACAGATACGCAGTATTTT. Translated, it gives CASSDRTGERWSTDTQYF. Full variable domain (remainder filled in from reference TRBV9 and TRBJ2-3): DSGVTQTPKHLITATGQRVTLRCSPRSGDLSVYWYQQSLDQGLQFLIQYYNGEERAKGNILERFSAQQFPDLHSELNLSSLELGDSALYFCASSDRTGERWSTDTQYFGPGTRLTVL.

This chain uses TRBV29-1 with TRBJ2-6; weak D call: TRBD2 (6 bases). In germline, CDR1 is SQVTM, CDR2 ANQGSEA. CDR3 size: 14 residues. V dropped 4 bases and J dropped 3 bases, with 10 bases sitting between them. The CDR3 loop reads CSVVGGSGANVLTF. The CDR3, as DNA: TGCAGCGTTGTGGGGGGAAGTGGGGCCAACGTCCTGACTTTC. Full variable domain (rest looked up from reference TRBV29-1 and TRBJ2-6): SAVISQKPSRDICQRGTSLTIQCQVDSQVTMMFWYRQQPGQSLTLIATANQGSEATYESGFVIDKFPISRPNLTFSTLTVSNMSPEDSSIYLCSVVGGSGANVLTFGAGSRLTVL.

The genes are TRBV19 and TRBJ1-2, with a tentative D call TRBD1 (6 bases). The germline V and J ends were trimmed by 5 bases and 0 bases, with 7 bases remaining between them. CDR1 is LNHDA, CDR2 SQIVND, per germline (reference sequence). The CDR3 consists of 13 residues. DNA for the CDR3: TGTGCCAGTAGTGGGACAACTAACTATGGCTACACCTTC. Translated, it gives CASSGTTNYGYTF.

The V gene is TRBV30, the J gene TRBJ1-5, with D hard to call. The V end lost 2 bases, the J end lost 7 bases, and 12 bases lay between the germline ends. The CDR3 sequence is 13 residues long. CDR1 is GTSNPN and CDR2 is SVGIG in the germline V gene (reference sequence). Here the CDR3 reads CAWSTLEFQPQHF. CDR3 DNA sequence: TGTGCCTGGAGTACGCTAGAGTTCCAGCCCCAGCATTTT. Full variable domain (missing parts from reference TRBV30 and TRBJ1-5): SQTIHQWPATLVQPVGSPLSLECTVEGTSNPNLYWYRQAAGRGLQLLFYSVGIGQISSEVPQNLSASRPQDRQFILSSKKLLLSDSGFYLCAWSTLEFQPQHFGDGTRLSIL.

The CDR3 region has the DNA TGTGCCAGCCGCCTAGGTTTGAACAATGAGCAGTTCTTC. Its translation: CASRLGLNNEQFF. V and J are TRBV2 and TRBJ2-1; D unclear. The V and J ends lost 8 bases and 5 bases respectively, with 13 bases between them. CDR3 length: 13 amino acids. The germline V gene has CDR1 SNHLY and CDR2 FYNNEI.

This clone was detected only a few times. Written as DNA, the CDR3 is TGTGCCAGCTCACTAAACCTAATGCAGGGGTCCTACAATGAGCAGTTCTTC. It specifies CASSLNLMQGSYNEQFF. The chain links TRBV18 to TRBJ2-1, with D perhaps matching TRBD1 (6 bases). V lost 4 bases, J lost 1 base, and 17 bases lay in between. CDR1 KGHSH and CDR2 LQKENI come from the germline V gene. This CDR3 has 17 residues.

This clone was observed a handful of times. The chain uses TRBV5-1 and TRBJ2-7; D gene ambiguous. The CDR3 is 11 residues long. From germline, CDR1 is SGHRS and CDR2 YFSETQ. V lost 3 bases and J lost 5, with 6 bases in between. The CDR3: CASSYSHEQYF. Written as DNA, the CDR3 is TGCGCCAGCAGCTACAGCCACGAGCAGTACTTC.

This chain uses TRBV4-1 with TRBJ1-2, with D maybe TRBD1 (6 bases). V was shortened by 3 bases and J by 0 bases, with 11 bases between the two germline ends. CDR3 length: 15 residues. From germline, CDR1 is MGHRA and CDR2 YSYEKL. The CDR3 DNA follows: TGCGCCAGCAGCCAGAGGACAGATGCTAACTATGGCTACACCTTC. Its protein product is CASSQRTDANYGYTF.